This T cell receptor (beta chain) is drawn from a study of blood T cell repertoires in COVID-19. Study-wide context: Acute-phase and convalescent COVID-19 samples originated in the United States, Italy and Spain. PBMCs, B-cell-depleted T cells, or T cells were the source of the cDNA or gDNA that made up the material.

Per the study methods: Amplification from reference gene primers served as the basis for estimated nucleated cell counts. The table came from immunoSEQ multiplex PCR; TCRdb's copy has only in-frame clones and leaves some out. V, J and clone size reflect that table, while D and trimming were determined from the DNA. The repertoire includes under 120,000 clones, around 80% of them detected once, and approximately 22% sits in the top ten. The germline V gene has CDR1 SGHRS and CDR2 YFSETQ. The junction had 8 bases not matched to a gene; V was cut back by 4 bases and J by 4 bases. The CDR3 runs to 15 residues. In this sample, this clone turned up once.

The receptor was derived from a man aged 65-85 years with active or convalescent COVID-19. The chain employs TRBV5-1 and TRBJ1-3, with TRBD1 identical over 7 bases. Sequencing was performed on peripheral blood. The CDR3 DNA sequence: TGCGCCAGCAGCATAGAGGGGGCGCTGGGAAACACCATATATTTT. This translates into CASSIEGALGNTIYF.